One and the same sample provided the 18 T cell receptor beta chains below, sequenced in a study of blood T cells in healthy people across ages. PCR was performed a second time for about 7 to 12 cycles using a sample-barcoded 5' primer and a J-beta primer mix. Each CDR3 protein gets one entry after TCRdb re-called the 5' RACE reads with MiXCR. The table shows approximately 810,000 distinct CDR3 sequences, with about 28% occurring only once. The sequenced sample was blood. These receptors all stem from a woman of 80 years or more in good health.

The table lists this clonotype with a few counts. The rearrangement uses TRBV6-5 and TRBJ2-1; 7 nucleotides agree with TRBD1. After removal of 10 bases from V and 7 bases from J, the junction contained 10 bases not matched to a gene. This CDR3 has 13 residues. Germline-derived CDR1 and CDR2 are MNHEY and SVGAGI. The chain's CDR3 is CATYDRDGNEQFF. The CDR3 DNA is TGTGCCACTTATGACAGGGACGGAAATGAGCAGTTCTTC.

A word on this clonotype: Its ends do not fully match the called genes, so a read error is possible. This chain joins TRBV5-1 and TRBJ2-1, with D perhaps matching TRBD1 (6 bases). CDR3 size: 11 residues. Looked up from germline, CDR1 is SGHRS and CDR2 is YFSETQ. The CDR3 reads CANSLNRAQFF. In nucleotides, the CDR3 is TGCGCCAACAGCTTAAACAGGGCACAGTTCTTC.

This chain joins TRBV7-2 and TRBJ2-5; D may match TRBD1 or TRBD2 (5 bases each). The CDR3 contains 14 residues. Between the trimmed V and J ends, which lost 5 bases and 13 bases, there was a span of 23 bases. CDR1 and CDR2 (germline): SGHTA, FQGNSA. CDR3 sequence: CASSPRGSGPWWYF. In DNA form, the CDR3 reads TGTGCCAGCAGCCCGAGGGGATCCGGGCCCTGGTGGTACTTC.

This clonotype was detected many times. V and J are TRBV29-1 and TRBJ2-7; TRBD2 aligns across 8 bases. From germline, CDR1 is SQVTM and CDR2 ANQGSEA. This CDR3 comprises 14 residues. The V and J ends lost 3 bases and 3 bases, in that order; junction bases with no gene match: 7. The CDR3 spells CSVEGRGGDYEQYF. The CDR3 bases are TGCAGCGTTGAGGGTCGGGGGGGCGACTACGAGCAGTACTTC.

This clonotype was seen many times. The chain couples TRBV6-5 to TRBJ2-1; 11 bases align to TRBD2. This CDR3 has 15 residues. Germline lookup yields CDR1 MNHEY and CDR2 SVGAGI. The J segment lost 9 bases and the V segment lost 6 bases, leaving 10 bases of the junction unmatched. CDR3 sequence: CASSSQTSGAGEQFF. CDR3 DNA: TGTGCCAGCAGCTCACAGACTAGCGGGGCGGGTGAGCAGTTCTTC.

In the case of this clonotype: The DNA is left out, because the CDR3 cannot be placed on it with certainty; the CDR3 is given as TCRdb lists it. The V call is TRBV7-2, the J call TRBJ2-2; TRBD2 is the table's D call and was not checked against the DNA. The CDR3 length is 20 residues, termini included. Looked up from germline, CDR1 is SGHTA and CDR2 is FQGNSA. The chain's CDR3 is CASSPGGVSPLHFGNGELFF.

This clonotype was recorded many times. The V gene is TRBV10-3, the J gene TRBJ1-5, with a possible D match to TRBD1 (5 bases). Germline V gives CDR1 ENHRY, CDR2 SYGVKD. The CDR3 runs 14 residues. The germline V and J ends were trimmed by 0 bases and 3 bases, with 6 bases remaining between them. CDR3 bases: TGTGCCATCAGTGAGTCGACAGTCAATCAGCCCCAGCATTTT. Protein: CAISESTVNQPQHF.

This clonotype was detected ten times or more. This chain uses TRBV9 with TRBJ2-7; D is uncertain. The length of the CDR3 is 14 residues. Trimming took 0 bases from V and 3 from J, leaving 10 bases between them. Germline lookup yields CDR1 SGDLS and CDR2 YYNGEE. CDR3 amino acids: CASSVDLGNYEQYF. As DNA, the CDR3 is TGTGCCAGCAGCGTAGACCTGGGCAACTACGAGCAGTACTTC.

This clonotype was seen repeatedly, ten times or more. V and J are TRBV7-9 and TRBJ1-2, with TRBD1 as a possible D gene (6 bases). V was pared by 4 bases and J by 8 bases, with 17 bases between. Per germline, CDR1 SEHNR and CDR2 FQNEAQ (reference sequence). The CDR3 is 14 residues long. Here the CDR3 DNA reads TGTGCCAGCAGCTCCGGAACAGGGACTTGGGGCTACACCTTC. Protein: CASSSGTGTWGYTF.

This clonotype was detected a few times. The V and J genes are TRBV20-1 and TRBJ1-1, with 8 bases lining up with TRBD1. The CDR3 has 14 amino acids. Losses at the gene ends were 4 bases for V and 0 bases for J; bases not matched to a gene: 4. Germline CDR1 DFQATT, CDR2 SNEGSKA (reference sequence). CDR3 DNA: TGCAGTGCTACTGGACAGGGCATGAACACTGAAGCTTTCTTT. Translation gives CSATGQGMNTEAFF.

The rearrangement joins TRBV5-5 to TRBJ2-7, with TRBD2 matching 8 bases. CDR1 SGHKS and CDR2 YYEKEE come from the germline V gene (reference sequence). This CDR3 is built from 16 residues. Trimming took 4 bases from V and 0 from J; bases not matched to a gene: 9. This CDR3 reads CASSLGTSGGSYEQYF. The CDR3 nucleotides read TGTGCCAGCAGCCTCGGAACGAGCGGGGGCTCCTACGAGCAGTACTTC.

About this clonotype: A much bigger clone sits one base away, suggesting this may be a read error. The chain is built from TRBV11-2 and TRBJ2-6; TRBD1 might be the D (6 bases). Germline CDR1 reads SGHAT; CDR2 reads FQNNGV. The CDR3 runs to 18 residues. DNA of the CDR3: TGTGCCGGCAGCCCCCGAATGCTTGGACAGTTAGGGGCCAACGTCCTGACTTTC. It codes for CAGSPRMLGQLGANVLTF.

Note on this clonotype: One junction end disagrees with the germline gene, perhaps due to a read error. The chain recombines TRBV6-6 with TRBJ2-7; possible D gene TRBD2, 7 bases. Germline V CDR1 and CDR2: MNHNY, SVGAGI (reference sequence). This CDR3 is built from 13 residues. CDR3 DNA: TGTGCCAGCAAACCCGGGGGGACATACGGGCAGTACTTC. This translates into CASKPGGTYGQYF.

This sequence joins TRBV9 and TRBJ2-7; the D gene could be TRBD1 or TRBD2 (5 bases each). V was clipped by 0 bases and J by 7 bases, with 23 bases between them. The V gene's germline CDR1 is SGDLS and CDR2 YYNGEE. This CDR3 has 17 residues. CDR3 amino acids: CASSVGTGLNSYNEQYF. The CDR3 DNA follows: TGTGCCAGCAGCGTAGGGACGGGGCTAAACTCCTACAATGAGCAGTACTTC.

Points on this clonotype: Since a much larger clone is just one base distant, this may be a read error. This chain connects TRBV12-3 or TRBV12-4 to TRBJ1-6; the D is unclear. The CDR3 runs 13 residues. The CDR3 loop reads CASSLSGNPPLHF. DNA for the CDR3: TGTGCCAGCAGTTTATCGGGTAATCCACCCCTCCACTTT.

This chain connects TRBV29-1 to TRBJ2-1; TRBD1 is a possible D gene (5 bases). The germline gives CDR1 SQVTM, CDR2 ANQGSEA. The CDR3 consists of 15 residues. V lost 0 bases, J lost 7 bases, and 16 bases lay in between. The CDR3, as DNA: TGCAGCGTTGAAGATCGGCAGGGAATGGGGAATGAGCAGTTCTTC. The encoded protein is CSVEDRQGMGNEQFF.

This clonotype was counted a single time. The chain carries TRBV18 and TRBJ2-2; the D is unclear. CDR1 is KGHSH and CDR2 is LQKENI in the germline V gene. This CDR3 has 15 amino acids. Trimming removed 6 bases from V and 5 bases from J, with 16 bases in between. CDR3 sequence reads: CASSQTRAWTGELFF. Here the CDR3 DNA reads TGTGCCAGCTCTCAGACACGGGCTTGGACCGGGGAGCTGTTTTTT. Complete variable domain (other parts from reference TRBV18 and TRBJ2-2): NAGVMQNPRHLVRRRGQEARLRCSPMKGHSHVYWYRQLPEEGLKFMVYLQKENIIDESGMPKERFSAEFPKEGPSILRIQQVVRGDSAAYFCASSQTRAWTGELFFGEGSRLTVL.

CDR3 amino acids: CSARDVRGYLETQYF. CDR3 nucleotide sequence: TGCAGTGCTAGAGATGTTAGGGGGTACCTAGAGACCCAGTACTTC. The J gene is TRBJ2-5, the V gene TRBV20-1, with D possibly being TRBD1 (6 bases). Germline values: CDR1 DFQATT, CDR2 SNEGSKA (reference sequence). The V and J ends lost 0 bases and 4 bases respectively, with 15 bases between them. The CDR3 length is 15 residues.